A single count supports the clone carrying this T cell receptor beta chain. Its cognate antigen is unknown. This sample is drawn from a study of OX40 agonist ivuxolimab in advanced cancers. In the study overall: Cancers in dose escalation were hepatocellular, melanoma, renal cell and head and neck. Treatment received earlier with anti-PD-1, anti-PD-L1 or anti-CTLA-4 agents was allowed, and around 36% had some.

Some clones are missing from TCRdb's copy, which holds only in-frame ones; the method was immunoSEQ multiplex PCR. The sample holds 40,000 to 45,000 clones; around 80% are singletons and the top ten take 4.5% to 5.5%. In germline, CDR1 is LNHNV, CDR2 YYDKDF (reference sequence). CDR3 length: 15 residues. The V gene lost 3 bases and the J gene lost 2 bases, with 12 bases spanning the gap. At baseline, cycle 4 day 1, and cycle 7 day 1, blood was sampled. Study-level points and caveats: In CD8+ T cells, expanded clones were on average more numerous than in CD4+.

The chain recombines TRBV15 with TRBJ2-3; perhaps TRBD1 as D (5 bases). This TCR was recovered from an adult with an advanced solid tumor such as melanoma, head and neck, liver or kidney cancer. This specimen consisted of CD4+ or CD8+ T cells sorted from blood, obtained in a trial of the OX40 agonist ivuxolimab. The CDR3 spells CATSRGRGNTDTQYF. Here the CDR3 DNA reads TGTGCCACCAGCAGGGGAAGGGGCAACACAGATACGCAGTATTTT.